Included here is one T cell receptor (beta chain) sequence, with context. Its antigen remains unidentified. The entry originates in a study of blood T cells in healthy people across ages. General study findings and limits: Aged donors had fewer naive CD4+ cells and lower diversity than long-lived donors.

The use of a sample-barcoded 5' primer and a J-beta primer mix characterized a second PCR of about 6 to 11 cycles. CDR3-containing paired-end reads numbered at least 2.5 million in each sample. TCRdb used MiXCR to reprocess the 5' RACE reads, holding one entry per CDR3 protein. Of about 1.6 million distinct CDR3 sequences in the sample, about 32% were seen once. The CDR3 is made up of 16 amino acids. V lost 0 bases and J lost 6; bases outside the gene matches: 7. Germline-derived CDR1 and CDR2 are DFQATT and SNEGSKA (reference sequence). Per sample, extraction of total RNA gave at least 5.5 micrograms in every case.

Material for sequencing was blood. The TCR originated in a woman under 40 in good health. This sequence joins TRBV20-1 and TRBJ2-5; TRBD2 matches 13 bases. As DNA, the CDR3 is TGCAGTGCTAGAGATTACACTAGCGGGGGGGCGCAGACCCAGTACTTC. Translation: CSARDYTSGGAQTQYF.